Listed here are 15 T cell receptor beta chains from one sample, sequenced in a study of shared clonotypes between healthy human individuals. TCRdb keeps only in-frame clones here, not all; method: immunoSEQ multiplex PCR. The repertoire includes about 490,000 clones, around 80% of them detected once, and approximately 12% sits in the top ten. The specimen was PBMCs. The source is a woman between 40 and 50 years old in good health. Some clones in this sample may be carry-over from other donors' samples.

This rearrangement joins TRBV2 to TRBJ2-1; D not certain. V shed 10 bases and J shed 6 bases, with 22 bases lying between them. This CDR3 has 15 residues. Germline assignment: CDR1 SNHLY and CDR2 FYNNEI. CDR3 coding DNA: TGTGCCATCACCGGGCCCTCAAAACTTGGCAATGAGCAGTTCTTC. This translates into CAITGPSKLGNEQFF.

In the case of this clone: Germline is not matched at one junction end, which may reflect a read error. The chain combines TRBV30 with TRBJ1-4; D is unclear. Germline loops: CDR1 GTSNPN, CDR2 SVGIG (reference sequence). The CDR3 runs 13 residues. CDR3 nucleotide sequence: TGTGCCTGGAGTCCCGGGGTTAATGAAAAGCTGTTTTTT. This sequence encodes CAWSPGVNEKLFF.

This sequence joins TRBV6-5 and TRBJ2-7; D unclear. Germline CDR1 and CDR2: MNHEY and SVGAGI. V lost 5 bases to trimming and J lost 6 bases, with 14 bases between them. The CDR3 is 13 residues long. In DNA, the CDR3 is TGTGCCAGCAGTCAGGTGGTTGGCTCCGAGCAGTACTTC. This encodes CASSQVVGSEQYF.

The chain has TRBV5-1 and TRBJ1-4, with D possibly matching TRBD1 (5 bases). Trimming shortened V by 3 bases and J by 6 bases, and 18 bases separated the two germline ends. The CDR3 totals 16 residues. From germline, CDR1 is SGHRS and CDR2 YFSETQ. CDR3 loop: CASSSGTQGDYEKLFF. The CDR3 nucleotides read TGCGCCAGCAGCTCGGGTACCCAGGGAGACTATGAAAAACTGTTTTTT. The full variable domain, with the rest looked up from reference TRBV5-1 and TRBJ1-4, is KAGVTQTPRYLIKTRGQQVTLSCSPISGHRSVSWYQQTPGQGLQFLFEYFSETQRNKGNFPGRFSGRQFSNSRSEMNVSTLELGDSALYLCASSSGTQGDYEKLFFGSGTQLSVL.

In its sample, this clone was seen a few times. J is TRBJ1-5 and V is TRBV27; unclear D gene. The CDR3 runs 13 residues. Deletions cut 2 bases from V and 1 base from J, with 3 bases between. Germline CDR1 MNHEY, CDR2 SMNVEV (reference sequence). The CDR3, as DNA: TGTGCCAGCAGTTTACGGAGCAATCAGCCCCAGCATTTT. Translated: CASSLRSNQPQHF.

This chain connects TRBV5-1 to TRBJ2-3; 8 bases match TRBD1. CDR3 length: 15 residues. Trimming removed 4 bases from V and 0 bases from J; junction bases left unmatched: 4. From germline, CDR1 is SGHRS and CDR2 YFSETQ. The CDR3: CASSPDRVSTDTQYF. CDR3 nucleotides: TGCGCCAGCAGCCCGGACAGGGTCAGCACAGATACGCAGTATTTT.

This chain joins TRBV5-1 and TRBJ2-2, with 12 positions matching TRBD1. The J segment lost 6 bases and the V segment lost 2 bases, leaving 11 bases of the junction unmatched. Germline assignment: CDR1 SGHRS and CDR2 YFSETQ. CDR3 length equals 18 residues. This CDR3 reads CASSFRDRGLFGSGELFF. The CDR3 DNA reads TGCGCCAGCAGCTTCCGGGACAGGGGGCTCTTTGGTTCCGGGGAGCTGTTTTTT.

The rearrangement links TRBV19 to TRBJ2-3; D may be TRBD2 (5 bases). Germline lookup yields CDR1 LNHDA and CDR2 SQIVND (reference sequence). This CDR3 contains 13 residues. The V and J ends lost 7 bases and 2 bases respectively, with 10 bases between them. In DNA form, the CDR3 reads TGTGCCAGTATGCTAGCTGCCACAGATACGCAGTATTTT. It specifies CASMLAATDTQYF.

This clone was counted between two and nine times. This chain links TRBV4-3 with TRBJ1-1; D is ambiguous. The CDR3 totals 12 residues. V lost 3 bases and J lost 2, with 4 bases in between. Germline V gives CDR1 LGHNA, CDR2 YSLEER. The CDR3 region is CASSHRNTEAFF. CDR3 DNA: TGCGCCAGCAGCCATAGAAACACTGAAGCTTTCTTT.

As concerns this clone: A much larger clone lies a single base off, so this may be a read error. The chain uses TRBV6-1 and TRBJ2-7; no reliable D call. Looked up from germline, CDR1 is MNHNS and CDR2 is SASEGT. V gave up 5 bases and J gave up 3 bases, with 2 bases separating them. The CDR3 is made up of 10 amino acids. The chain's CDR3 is CASSLYEQYF. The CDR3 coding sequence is TGTGCCAGCAGTCTCTACGAGCAGTACTTC.

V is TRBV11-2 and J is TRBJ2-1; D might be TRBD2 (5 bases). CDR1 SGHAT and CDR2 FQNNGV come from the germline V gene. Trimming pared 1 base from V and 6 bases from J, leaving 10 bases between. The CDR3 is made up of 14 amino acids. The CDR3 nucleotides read TGTGCCAGCAGCTTAGCTCCGGGGATCAATGAGCAGTTCTTC. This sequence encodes CASSLAPGINEQFF. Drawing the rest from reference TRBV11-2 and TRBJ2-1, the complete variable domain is EAGVAQSPRYKIIEKRQSVAFWCNPISGHATLYWYQQILGQGPKLLIQFQNNGVVDDSQLPKDRFSAERLKGVDSTLKIQPAKLEDSAVYLCASSLAPGINEQFFGPGTRLTVL.

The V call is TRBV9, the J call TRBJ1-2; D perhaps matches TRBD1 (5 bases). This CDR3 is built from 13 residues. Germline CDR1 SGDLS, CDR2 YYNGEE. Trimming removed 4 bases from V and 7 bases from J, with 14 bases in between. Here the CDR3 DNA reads TGTGCCAGCAGCCCCCGGGTGGGGCTTGGCTACACCTTC. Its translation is CASSPRVGLGYTF.

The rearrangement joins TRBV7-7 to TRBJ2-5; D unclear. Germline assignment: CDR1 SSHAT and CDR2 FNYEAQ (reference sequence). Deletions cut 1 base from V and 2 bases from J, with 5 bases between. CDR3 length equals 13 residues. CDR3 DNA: TGTGCCAGCAGCTTAGGGAGTCAAGAGACCCAGTACTTC. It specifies CASSLGSQETQYF.

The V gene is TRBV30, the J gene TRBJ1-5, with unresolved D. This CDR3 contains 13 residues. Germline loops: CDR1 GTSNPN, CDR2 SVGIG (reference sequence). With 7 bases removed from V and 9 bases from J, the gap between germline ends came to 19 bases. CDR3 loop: CAYSRESKGPQHF. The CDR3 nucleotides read TGTGCCTACTCCCGGGAGTCTAAGGGGCCCCAGCATTTT.

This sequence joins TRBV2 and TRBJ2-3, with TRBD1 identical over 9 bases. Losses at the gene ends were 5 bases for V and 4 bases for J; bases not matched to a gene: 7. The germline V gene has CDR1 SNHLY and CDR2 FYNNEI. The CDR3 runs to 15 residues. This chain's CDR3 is CASSLTGGSADTQYF. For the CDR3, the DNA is TGTGCCAGCAGTTTGACAGGGGGGAGCGCAGATACGCAGTATTTT.